This T cell receptor beta chain is drawn from a study of OX40 agonist ivuxolimab in advanced cancers. About the research overall: At doses from 0.01 to 10 mg/kg, patients were given intravenous ivuxolimab every 2 weeks. Anti-PD-1, anti-PD-L1 or anti-CTLA-4 therapy given earlier was allowed, and 40% had some. Study-wide results and caveats: In the 0.1-3.0 mg/kg groups, partial responders showed among the lowest expansion.

Notes on this clone: Antigen specificity is unknown.

Trimming at V came to 4 bases and at J to 7 bases, leaving 11 bases not matched to a gene. From germline, CDR1 is MNHEY and CDR2 SVGAGI. The CDR3 spans 15 residues. Patients were excluded for autoimmune disease history or systemic immunosuppression. Clones were read by immunoSEQ multiplex PCR, and TCRdb kept only the in-frame ones, dropping some. The sample consists of some 44,000 clones, about 80% of them appearing once. The clonotype comes from an adult with an advanced solid tumor such as melanoma, head and neck, liver or kidney cancer. The specimen comprised CD4+ or CD8+ T cells sorted from blood, sampled in a trial of the OX40 agonist ivuxolimab. This chain joins TRBV6-5 and TRBJ1-2, with 8 bases matching TRBD1. DNA for the CDR3: TGTGCCAGCAGTTCTCCAGGGGGCGTCGAAGGTGGCTACACCTTC. It yields the protein CASSSPGGVEGGYTF.